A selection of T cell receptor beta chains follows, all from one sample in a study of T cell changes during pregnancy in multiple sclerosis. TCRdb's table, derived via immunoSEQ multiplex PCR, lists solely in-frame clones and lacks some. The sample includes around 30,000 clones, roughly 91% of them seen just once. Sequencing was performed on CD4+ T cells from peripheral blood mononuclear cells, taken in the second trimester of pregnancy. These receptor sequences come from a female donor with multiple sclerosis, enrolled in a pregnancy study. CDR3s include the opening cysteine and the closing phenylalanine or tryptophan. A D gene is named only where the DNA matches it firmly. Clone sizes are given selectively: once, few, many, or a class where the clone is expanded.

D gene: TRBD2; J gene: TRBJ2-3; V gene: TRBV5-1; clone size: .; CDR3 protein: CASSPLLAGSYTDTQYF; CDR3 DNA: TGCGCCAGCAGCCCCCTACTAGCGGGATCGTACACAGATACGCAGTATTTT
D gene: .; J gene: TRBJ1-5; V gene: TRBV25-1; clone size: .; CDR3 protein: CASSARNINQPQHF; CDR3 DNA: TGTGCCAGCAGTGCCAGAAATATCAATCAGCCCCAGCATTTT
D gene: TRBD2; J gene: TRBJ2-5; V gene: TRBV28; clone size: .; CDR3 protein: CASSSIGLAEETQYF; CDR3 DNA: TGTGCCAGCAGTTCCATTGGACTAGCGGAAGAAACCCAGTACTTC
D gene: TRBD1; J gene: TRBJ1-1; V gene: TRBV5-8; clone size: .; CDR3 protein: CASSLGGTGGMNTEAFF; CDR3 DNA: TGTGCCAGCAGCTTGGGTGGGACAGGGGGCATGAACACTGAAGCTTTCTTT
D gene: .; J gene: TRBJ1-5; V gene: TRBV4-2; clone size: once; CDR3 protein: CASNQEAGRGHQPQHF; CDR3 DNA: TGTGCCAGCAACCAAGAAGCGGGGCGCGGGCATCAGCCCCAGCATTTT
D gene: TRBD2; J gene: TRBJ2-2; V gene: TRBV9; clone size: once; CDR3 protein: CASSVVSGSTGELFF; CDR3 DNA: TGTGCCAGCAGCGTAGTTAGCGGGAGTACCGGGGAGCTGTTTTTT
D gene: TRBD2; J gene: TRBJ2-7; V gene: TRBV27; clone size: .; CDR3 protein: CASSFMVASSGKHYEQYF; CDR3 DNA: TGTGCCAGCAGTTTCATGGTGGCGTCTAGCGGGAAACACTACGAGCAGTACTTC
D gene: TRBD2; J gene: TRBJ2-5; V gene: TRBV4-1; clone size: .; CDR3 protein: CASSHAQTSTVVETQYF; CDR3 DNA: TGCGCCAGCAGCCACGCCCAGACTAGCACGGTAGTAGAGACCCAGTACTTC
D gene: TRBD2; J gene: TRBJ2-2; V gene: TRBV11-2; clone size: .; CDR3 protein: CASSGGLAGGTGELFF; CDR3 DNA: TGTGCCAGCAGCGGGGGACTAGCGGGCGGCACCGGGGAGCTGTTTTTT
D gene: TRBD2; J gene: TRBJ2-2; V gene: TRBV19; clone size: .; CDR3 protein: CASSKNGVGGSTGELFF; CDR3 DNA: TGTGCCAGTAGTAAAAACGGTGTGGGCGGGAGCACCGGGGAGCTGTTTTTT
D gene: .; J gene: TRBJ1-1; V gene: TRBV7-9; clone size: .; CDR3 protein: CASSPEGENTEAFF; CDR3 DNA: TGTGCCAGCAGCCCAGAGGGCGAGAACACTGAAGCTTTCTTT
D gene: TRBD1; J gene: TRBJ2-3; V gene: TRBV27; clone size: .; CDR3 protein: CASSLQGVRTDTQYF; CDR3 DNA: TGTGCCAGCAGTCTACAGGGGGTTCGCACAGATACGCAGTATTTT
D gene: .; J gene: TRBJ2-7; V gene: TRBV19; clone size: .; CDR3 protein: CASRPPGTVSEQYF; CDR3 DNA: TGTGCCAGTAGACCCCCGGGGACTGTTAGCGAGCAGTACTTC
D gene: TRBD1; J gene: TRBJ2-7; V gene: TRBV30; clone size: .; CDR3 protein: CAWNLRQGRYEQYF; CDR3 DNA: TGTGCCTGGAACCTGAGACAGGGTCGGTACGAGCAGTACTTC
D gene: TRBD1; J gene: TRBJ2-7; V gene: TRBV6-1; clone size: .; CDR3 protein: CASSQARTGFYEQYF; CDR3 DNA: TGTGCCAGCAGTCAAGCCCGGACAGGGTTCTACGAGCAGTACTTC
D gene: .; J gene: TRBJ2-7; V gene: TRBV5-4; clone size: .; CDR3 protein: CASTSSVTYEQYF; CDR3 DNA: TGTGCCAGCACATCTAGCGTAACCTACGAGCAGTACTTC
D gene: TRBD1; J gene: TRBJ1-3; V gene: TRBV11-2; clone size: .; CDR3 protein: CASSLLQGVDTIYF; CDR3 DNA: TGTGCCAGCAGCTTACTTCAGGGGGTTGACACCATATATTTT
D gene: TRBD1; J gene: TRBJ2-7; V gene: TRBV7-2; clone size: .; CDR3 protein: CASSQNLGQGAYEQYF; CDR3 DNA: TGTGCCAGCAGCCAGAATCTAGGACAGGGGGCTTACGAGCAGTACTTC
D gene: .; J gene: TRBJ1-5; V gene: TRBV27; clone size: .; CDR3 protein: CASSFRSPGRPQHF; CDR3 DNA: TGTGCCAGCAGTTTTAGGTCCCCAGGTCGGCCCCAGCATTTT
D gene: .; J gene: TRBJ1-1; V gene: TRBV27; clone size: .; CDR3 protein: CASKPWTAPKAFF; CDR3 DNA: TGTGCCAGCAAACCCTGGACAGCACCCAAAGCTTTCTTT
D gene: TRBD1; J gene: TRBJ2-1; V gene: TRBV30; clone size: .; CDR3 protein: CAWGGQYNEQFF; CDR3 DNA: TGTGCCTGGGGGGGACAGTACAATGAGCAGTTCTTC
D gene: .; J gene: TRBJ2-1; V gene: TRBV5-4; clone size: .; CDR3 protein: CASSTSLDNEQFF; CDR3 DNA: TGTGCCAGCAGCACTAGTCTCGACAATGAGCAGTTCTTC
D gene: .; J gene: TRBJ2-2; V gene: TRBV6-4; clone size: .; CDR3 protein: CASSDHFMGRSGELFF; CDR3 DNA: TGTGCCAGCAGTGACCACTTCATGGGGCGGTCCGGGGAGCTGTTTTTT
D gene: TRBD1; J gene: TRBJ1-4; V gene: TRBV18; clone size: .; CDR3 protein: CASSPGTVLGEKLFF; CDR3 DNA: TGTGCCAGCTCACCGGGGACAGTTCTGGGAGAAAAACTGTTTTTT
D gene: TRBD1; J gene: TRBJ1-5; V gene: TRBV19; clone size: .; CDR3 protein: CASSGTGADGSPHF; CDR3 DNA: TGTGCCAGTAGCGGGACAGGGGCCGACGGCTCACCGCATTTT
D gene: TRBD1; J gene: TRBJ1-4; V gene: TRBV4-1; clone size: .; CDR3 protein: CASSQGGQGREKLFF; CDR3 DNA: TGCGCCAGCAGCCAAGGGGGACAGGGTAGAGAAAAACTGTTTTTT
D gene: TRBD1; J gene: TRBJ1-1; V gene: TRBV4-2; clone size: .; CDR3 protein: CASSLTGTGDHTEAFF; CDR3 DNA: TGTGCCAGCAGCCTAACCGGGACAGGAGACCACACTGAAGCTTTCTTT
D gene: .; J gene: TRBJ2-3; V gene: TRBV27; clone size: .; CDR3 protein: CASSPGASTDTQYF; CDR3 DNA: TGTGCCAGCAGCCCGGGAGCCAGCACAGATACGCAGTATTTT
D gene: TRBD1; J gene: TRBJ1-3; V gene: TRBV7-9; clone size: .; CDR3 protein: CASSQDQGVSGNTIYF; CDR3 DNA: TGTGCCAGCAGCCAAGATCAGGGGGTCTCTGGAAACACCATATATTTT
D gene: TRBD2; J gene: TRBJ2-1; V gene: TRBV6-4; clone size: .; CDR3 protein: CARGTSGLNPYYEQFF; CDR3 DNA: TGTGCCAGGGGGACTAGCGGGTTAAATCCTTACTATGAGCAGTTCTTC
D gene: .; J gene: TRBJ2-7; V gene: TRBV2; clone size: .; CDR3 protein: CASSERTYEQYF; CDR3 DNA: TGTGCCAGCAGTGAGCGCACCTACGAGCAGTACTTC
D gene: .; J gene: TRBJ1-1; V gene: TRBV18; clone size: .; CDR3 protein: CASSPRGLVGTEAFF; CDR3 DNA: TGTGCCAGCTCACCACGGGGGCTGGTGGGCACTGAAGCTTTCTTT